This T cell receptor (beta chain) was sequenced in a study of blood T cell repertoires in COVID-19. Study as a whole: The study drew acute and convalescent COVID-19 samples from the United States, Italy and Spain. T cells, B-cell-depleted T cells, or PBMCs supplied cDNA or gDNA.

V lost 7 bases and J lost 5, with 18 bases in between. Germline assignment: CDR1 KGHDR and CDR2 SFDVKD. This CDR3 has 15 residues. Per the authors' pipeline: Reference gene primers were amplified, and this amplification served to estimate nucleated cell counts. Libraries were prepared by immunoSEQ multiplex PCR; TCRdb keeps only in-frame clonotypes and omits some of them. From that table come the V and J calls and clone size; the DNA was used to work out D and trimming. The sample includes about 81,000 clones, about 96% of them seen just once. The sequenced sample was peripheral blood. This TCR derives from a human donor with active COVID-19. The donor label of this sample is uncertain. The rearrangement links TRBV24-1 to TRBJ2-3, with D maybe TRBD2 (7 bases). The CDR3 coding sequence is TGTGCCACCAGCAGAGGGGGGGCCCAGGGAGATACGCAGTATTTT. It is translated as CATSRGGAQGDTQYF.